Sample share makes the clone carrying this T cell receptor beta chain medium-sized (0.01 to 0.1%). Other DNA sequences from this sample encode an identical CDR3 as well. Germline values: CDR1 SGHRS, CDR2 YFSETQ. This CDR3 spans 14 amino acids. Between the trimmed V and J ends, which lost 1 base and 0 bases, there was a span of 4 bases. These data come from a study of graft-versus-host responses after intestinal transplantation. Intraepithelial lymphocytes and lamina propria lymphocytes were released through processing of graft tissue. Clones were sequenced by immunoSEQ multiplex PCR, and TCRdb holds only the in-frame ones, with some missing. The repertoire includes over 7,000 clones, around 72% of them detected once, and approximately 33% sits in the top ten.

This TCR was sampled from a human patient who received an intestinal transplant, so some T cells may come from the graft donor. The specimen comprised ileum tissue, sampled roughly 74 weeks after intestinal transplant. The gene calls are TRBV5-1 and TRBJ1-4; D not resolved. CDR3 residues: CASSLTTTNEKLFF. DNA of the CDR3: TGCGCCAGCAGCTTGACAACAACTAATGAAAAACTGTTTTTT.